Listed below are T cell receptor beta chains from one sample, sequenced in a study of blood T cell repertoires in COVID-19. Sequencing used immunoSEQ multiplex PCR; TCRdb keeps in-frame clones, though not all of them. The sample has around 470,000 clones; roughly 89% are singletons. Sequencing used peripheral blood. Every receptor here comes from a man aged 18 to 30 with COVID-19, enrolled during active disease. Each CDR3 is given with its conserved first and last residue. D genes are given only for firm matches. The size of a clone is reported for some rows only, either as once, few or many, or as a class for expanded clones.

D gene | clone size | J gene | CDR3 length | V gene | CDR3 DNA | CDR3 protein
TRBD1 | NA | TRBJ1-6 | 13 | TRBV10-3 | TGTGCCATGGGGGACAGGGATAATTCACCCCTCCACTTT | CAMGDRDNSPLHF
TRBD1 | NA | TRBJ2-7 | 14 | TRBV7-9 | TGTGCCAGCAGCTCCCGACAGGGAAGGGGCGAGCAGTACTTC | CASSSRQGRGEQYF
TRBD1 | NA | TRBJ1-2 | 15 | TRBV4-1 | TGCGCCAGCAGCCAAGTAATGGGACAGTTCTATGGCTACACCTTC | CASSQVMGQFYGYTF
NA | NA | TRBJ1-5 | 12 | TRBV12-3/TRBV12-4 | TGTGCCAGCAGCCGGCCGGGTCAGCCCCAGCATTTT | CASSRPGQPQHF
NA | once | TRBJ2-3 | 17 | TRBV7-9 | TGTGCCAGCAGCCCAGGATGGACACCTCCTAGCACAGATACGCAGTATTTT | CASSPGWTPPSTDTQYF
TRBD1 | NA | TRBJ1-5 | 16 | TRBV7-9 | TGTGCCAGCAGCTTAGGGACAGGTACTAGCAATCAGCCCCAGCATTTT | CASSLGTGTSNQPQHF
NA | NA | TRBJ1-4 | 14 | TRBV11-3 | TGTGCCAGCAGCTTAATCCAGGGTGATGAAAAACTGTTTTTT | CASSLIQGDEKLFF
TRBD2 | NA | TRBJ2-7 | 16 | TRBV10-2 | TGCGCCAGCACTCCGGGACTAGCCAATTCAGGCCGCGAGCAGTACTTC | CASTPGLANSGREQYF
TRBD2 | NA | TRBJ2-5 | 15 | TRBV30 | TGTGCCTGGACTAGCGGGAGGGTTTGGGGGGAGACCCAGTACTTC | CAWTSGRVWGETQYF
TRBD1 | NA | TRBJ2-7 | 14 | TRBV2 | TGTGCCAGCAGAAAAGGACAGGGAGGATGGGAGCAGTACTTC | CASRKGQGGWEQYF
TRBD1 | NA | TRBJ1-2 | 15 | TRBV6-5 | TGTGCCAGCAGTTATGGGACAGGGCAAGACTATGGCTACACCTTC | CASSYGTGQDYGYTF
NA | NA | TRBJ2-5 | 14 | TRBV5-1 | TGCGCCAGCAGCTTGACAGCTTACCAAGAGACCCAGTACTTC | CASSLTAYQETQYF
NA | NA | TRBJ1-1 | 13 | TRBV18 | TGTGCCAGCTCCCCAGTAGCGAACACTGAAGCTTTCTTT | CASSPVANTEAFF
NA | NA | TRBJ2-1 | 13 | TRBV2 | TGTGCCAGCAGTGAAGGGGGCAGCAATGAGCAGTTCTTC | CASSEGGSNEQFF
NA | NA | TRBJ2-7 | 15 | TRBV7-2 | TGTGCCAGCAGCTCGGACGGACTAATCTCCTACGAGCAGTACTTC | CASSSDGLISYEQYF
TRBD2 | NA | TRBJ2-3 | 13 | TRBV19 | TGTGCCAGTAGTATCAGCGGGGGGGATACGCAGTATTTT | CASSISGGDTQYF
TRBD1 | NA | TRBJ1-1 | 14 | TRBV5-1 | TGCGCCAGCAGCTGGGACAGGGGGGACACTGAAGCTTTCTTT | CASSWDRGDTEAFF
TRBD2 | NA | TRBJ2-5 | 18 | TRBV5-1 | TGCGCCAGCAGCTTGAGCTTGCTAGCGGGAATGATGAAAGAGACCCAGTACTTC | CASSLSLLAGMMKETQYF
NA | NA | TRBJ1-4 | 17 | TRBV6-1 | TGTGCCAGCAGTGAATCCCTTGTCGACAGGAGTAATGAAAAACTGTTTTTT | CASSESLVDRSNEKLFF
NA | NA | TRBJ2-5 | 15 | TRBV5-1 | TGCGCCAGCAGCCCACATGGGACATTTCAAGAGACCCAGTACTTC | CASSPHGTFQETQYF
TRBD1 | once | TRBJ1-4 | 15 | TRBV6-5 | TGTGCCAGCAAGTTAGCCCGGACAGGGAATGAAAAACTGTTTTTT | CASKLARTGNEKLFF
TRBD1 | NA | TRBJ2-4 | 15 | TRBV6-5 | TGTGCCAGCGGACAGGGACGGGCGGCCAAAAACATTCAGTACTTC | CASGQGRAAKNIQYF
TRBD1 | NA | TRBJ1-5 | 17 | TRBV19 | TGTGCCAGTAGTCCATACACAGACAGGGGGCCAAATCAGCCCCAGCATTTT | CASSPYTDRGPNQPQHF
NA | NA | TRBJ1-2 | 10 | TRBV30 | TGTGCCTGGAGCGGGACTTACTACACCTTC | CAWSGTYYTF
NA | NA | TRBJ2-7 | 12 | TRBV2 | TGTGCCAGCAGTGATCTCGGTTACGAGCAGTACTTC | CASSDLGYEQYF
TRBD2 | NA | TRBJ2-3 | 14 | TRBV2 | TGTGCCAGCATGGTAGCGGGGTTCACAGATACGCAGTATTTT | CASMVAGFTDTQYF
NA | few | TRBJ1-2 | 13 | TRBV5-4 | TGTGCCAGCACTTACAGTGCTAACTATGGCTACACCTTC | CASTYSANYGYTF
TRBD1 | NA | TRBJ2-2 | 13 | TRBV5-4 | TGTGCCAGCAGCTTGGGACAGGGAGGGGAGCTGTTTTTT | CASSLGQGGELFF
NA | NA | TRBJ2-1 | 16 | TRBV18 | TGTGCCAGCTCACGGGACTGGGCTACATTTTTGGATGAGCAGTTCTTC | CASSRDWATFLDEQFF
NA | few | TRBJ2-2 | 12 | TRBV12-3/TRBV12-4 | TGTGCCAGCAGACAGGGTCTAGGGGAGCTGTTTTTT | CASRQGLGELFF
TRBD2 | NA | TRBJ2-1 | 13 | TRBV28 | TGTGCCAGCAGTTTGGGTAGCGGGATTGAGCAGTTCTTC | CASSLGSGIEQFF
TRBD1 | NA | TRBJ2-7 | 15 | TRBV11-2 | TGTGCCAGCAGCTATCTCCCGGGACAGGGTGGCGAGCAGTACTTC | CASSYLPGQGGEQYF
NA | NA | TRBJ2-3 | 12 | TRBV7-9 | TGTGCCAGCAGCCCGAGAGTGGATACGCAGTATTTT | CASSPRVDTQYF
TRBD1 | NA | TRBJ1-5 | 14 | TRBV2 | TGTGCCAGCAGGGGGGACAGCCTCAATCAGCCCCAGCATTTT | CASRGDSLNQPQHF
NA | NA | TRBJ1-3 | 16 | TRBV5-4 | TGTGCCAGCAGTTCCCTAGGGTCAGGGCTCGGAAACACCATATATTTT | CASSSLGSGLGNTIYF
TRBD1 | NA | TRBJ1-1 | 15 | TRBV5-4 | TGTGCCAGCAGCTTCCAGACCGGGACAGGGGAGGGAGCTTTCTTT | CASSFQTGTGEGAFF
TRBD2 | NA | TRBJ2-1 | 14 | TRBV27 | TGTGCCAGCAGTTTTGGGACTACCGACACTGAGCAGTTCTTC | CASSFGTTDTEQFF
TRBD1 | NA | TRBJ1-1 | 13 | TRBV3-1/TRBV3-2 | TGTGCCAGCAGCCTAGGACAGGGCACTGAAGCTTTCTTT | CASSLGQGTEAFF
NA | once | TRBJ1-6 | 13 | TRBV4-1 | TGCGCCAGCAGTCAGGGAATAGATTCACCCCTCCACTTT | CASSQGIDSPLHF
NA | NA | TRBJ1-2 | 18 | TRBV24-1 | TGTGCCACCAGTGATTTCGGGAGGGGGGCTCTCCCTAACTATGGCTACACCTTC | CATSDFGRGALPNYGYTF
TRBD1 | NA | TRBJ2-1 | 14 | TRBV5-5 | TGTGCCAGCAGCTGGGACAGGGAAGGCAATGAGCAGTTCTTC | CASSWDREGNEQFF